This record looks at one T cell receptor (beta chain) sequence and its context. There are 17 residues in the CDR3. Germline V CDR1 and CDR2: KGHDR, SFDVKD. V dropped 3 bases and J dropped 1 base, with 17 bases sitting between them. These data belong to a study of blood T cell repertoires in COVID-19. Study in general: Specimens from acute and convalescent COVID-19 originated in the United States, Italy and Spain. In each case, the material was cDNA or gDNA derived from T cells, B-cell-depleted T cells, or PBMCs.

In the original analysis: Estimation of nucleated cell counts relied on the amplification of reference gene primers. Assay used: immunoSEQ multiplex PCR; TCRdb lists only in-frame clones, some missing. V and J calls and clone size are given by that table; D and trimming were obtained from the DNA. Of about 320,000 clones detected, approximately 85% appear once; the ten largest clones hold roughly 7.8%. The chain combines TRBV24-1 with TRBJ1-1, with D tentatively TRBD1 (5 bases). Sequenced: peripheral blood. The clonotype comes from a human donor in a cohort sampled during active COVID-19. The CDR3: CATSDHPKGQANTEAFF. The CDR3 DNA reads as TGTGCCACCAGTGATCATCCCAAGGGGCAGGCGAACACTGAAGCTTTCTTT.